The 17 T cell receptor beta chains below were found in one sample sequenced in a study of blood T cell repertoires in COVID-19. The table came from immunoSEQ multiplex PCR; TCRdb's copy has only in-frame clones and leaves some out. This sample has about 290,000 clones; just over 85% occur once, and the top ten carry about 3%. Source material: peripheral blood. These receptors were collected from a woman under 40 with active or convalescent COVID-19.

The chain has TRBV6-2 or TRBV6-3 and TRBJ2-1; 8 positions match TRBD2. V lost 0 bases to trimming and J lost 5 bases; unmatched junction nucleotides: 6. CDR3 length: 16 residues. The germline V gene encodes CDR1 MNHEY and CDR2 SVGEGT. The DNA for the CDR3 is TGTGCCAGCAGTTACTCGGGACTAGTCATCGACAATGAGCAGTTCTTC. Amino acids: CASSYSGLVIDNEQFF.

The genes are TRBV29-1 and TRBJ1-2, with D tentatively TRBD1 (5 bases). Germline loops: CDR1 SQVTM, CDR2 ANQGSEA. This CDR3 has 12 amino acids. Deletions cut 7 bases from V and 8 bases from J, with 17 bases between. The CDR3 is CSAEPGGGGYTF. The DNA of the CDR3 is TGCAGCGCCGAACCGGGGGGGGGAGGCTACACCTTC.

The CDR3, as DNA: TGTGCCAGCAGCCCCCGACCGGACTGGAAGACCCAGTACTTC. Translation gives CASSPRPDWKTQYF. The chain has TRBV9 and TRBJ2-5, with D perhaps TRBD2 (5 bases). In germline, CDR1 is SGDLS, CDR2 YYNGEE. Trimming removed 4 bases at V and 6 bases at J, with 16 bases between. This CDR3 is built from 14 residues.

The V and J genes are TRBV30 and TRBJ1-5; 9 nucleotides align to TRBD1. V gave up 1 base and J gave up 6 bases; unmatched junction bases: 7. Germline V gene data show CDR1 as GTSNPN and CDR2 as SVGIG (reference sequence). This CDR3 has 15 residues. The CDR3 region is CAWSGSGTGSQPQHF. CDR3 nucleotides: TGTGCCTGGAGTGGGAGTGGGACAGGGAGTCAGCCCCAGCATTTT.

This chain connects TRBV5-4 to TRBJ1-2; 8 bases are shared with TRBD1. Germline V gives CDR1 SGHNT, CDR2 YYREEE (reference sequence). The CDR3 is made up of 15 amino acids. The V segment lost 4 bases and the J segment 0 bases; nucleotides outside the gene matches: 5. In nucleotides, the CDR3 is TGTGCCAGCAGCCGGACAGGGACAGCTAACTATGGCTACACCTTC. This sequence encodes CASSRTGTANYGYTF.

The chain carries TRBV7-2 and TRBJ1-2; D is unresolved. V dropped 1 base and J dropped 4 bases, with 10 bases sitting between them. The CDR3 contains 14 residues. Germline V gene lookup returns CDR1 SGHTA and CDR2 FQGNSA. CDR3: CASSLEPPLYGYTF. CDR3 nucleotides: TGTGCCAGCAGCTTAGAGCCCCCCCTCTATGGCTACACCTTC.

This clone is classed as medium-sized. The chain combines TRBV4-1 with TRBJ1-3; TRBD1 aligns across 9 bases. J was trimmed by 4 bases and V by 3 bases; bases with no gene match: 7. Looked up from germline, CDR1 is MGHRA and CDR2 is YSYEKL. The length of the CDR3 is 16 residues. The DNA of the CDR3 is TGCGCCAGCAGCCAGGACAGGGGAACTTTCGGAAACACCATATATTTT. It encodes CASSQDRGTFGNTIYF.

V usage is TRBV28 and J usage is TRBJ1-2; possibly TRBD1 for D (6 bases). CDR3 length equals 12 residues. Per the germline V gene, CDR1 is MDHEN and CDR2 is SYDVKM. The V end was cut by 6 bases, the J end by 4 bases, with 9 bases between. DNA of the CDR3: TGTGCCAGCAGAGGGACATTCTATGGCTACACCTTC. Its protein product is CASRGTFYGYTF.

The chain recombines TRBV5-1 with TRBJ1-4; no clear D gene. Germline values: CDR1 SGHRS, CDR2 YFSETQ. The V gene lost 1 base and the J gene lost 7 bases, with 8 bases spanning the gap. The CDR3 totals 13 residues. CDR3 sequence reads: CASSLIGGEKLFF. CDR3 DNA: TGCGCCAGCAGCTTGATCGGAGGTGAAAAACTGTTTTTT.

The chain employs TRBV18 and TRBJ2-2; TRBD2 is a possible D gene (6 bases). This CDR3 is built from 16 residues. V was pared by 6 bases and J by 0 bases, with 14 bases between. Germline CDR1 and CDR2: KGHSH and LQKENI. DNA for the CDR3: TGTGCCAGCTCCCCCGGGGGTTCTACGAACACCGGGGAGCTGTTTTTT. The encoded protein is CASSPGGSTNTGELFF. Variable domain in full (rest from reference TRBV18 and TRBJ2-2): NAGVMQNPRHLVRRRGQEARLRCSPMKGHSHVYWYRQLPEEGLKFMVYLQKENIIDESGMPKERFSAEFPKEGPSILRIQQVVRGDSAAYFCASSPGGSTNTGELFFGEGSRLTVL.

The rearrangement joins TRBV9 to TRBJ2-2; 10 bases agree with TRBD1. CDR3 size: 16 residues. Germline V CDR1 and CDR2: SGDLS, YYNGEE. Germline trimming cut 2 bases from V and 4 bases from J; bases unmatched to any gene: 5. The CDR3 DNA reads TGTGCCAGCAGCGTTTCCGGGACAGGGGCCACCGGGGAGCTGTTTTTT. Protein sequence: CASSVSGTGATGELFF.

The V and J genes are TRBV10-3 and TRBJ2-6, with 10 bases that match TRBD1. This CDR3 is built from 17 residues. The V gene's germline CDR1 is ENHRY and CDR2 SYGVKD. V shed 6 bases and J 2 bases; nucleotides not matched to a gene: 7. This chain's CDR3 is CAIRGDRGNTGANVLTF. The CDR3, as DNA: TGTGCCATCAGGGGGGACAGGGGAAATACTGGGGCCAACGTCCTGACTTTC.

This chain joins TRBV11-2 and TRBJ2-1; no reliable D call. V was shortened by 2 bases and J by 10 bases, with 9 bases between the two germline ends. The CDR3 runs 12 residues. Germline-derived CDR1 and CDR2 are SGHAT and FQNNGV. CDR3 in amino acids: CASSLPGQEQFF. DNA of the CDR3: TGTGCCAGCAGCTTACCGGGTCAGGAGCAGTTCTTC.

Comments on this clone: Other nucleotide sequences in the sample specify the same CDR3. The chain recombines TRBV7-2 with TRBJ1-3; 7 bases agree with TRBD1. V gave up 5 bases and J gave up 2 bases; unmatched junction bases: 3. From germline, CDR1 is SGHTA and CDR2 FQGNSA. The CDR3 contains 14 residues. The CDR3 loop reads CASSRDSTGNTIYF. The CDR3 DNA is TGTGCCAGCAGCCGGGACAGTACTGGAAACACCATATATTTT.

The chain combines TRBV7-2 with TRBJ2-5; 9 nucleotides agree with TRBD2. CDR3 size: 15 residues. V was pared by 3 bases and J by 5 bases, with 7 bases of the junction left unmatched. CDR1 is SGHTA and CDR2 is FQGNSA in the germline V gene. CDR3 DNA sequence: TGTGCCAGCAGCTTTGGCGGGGGGGCGTGGGAGACCCAGTACTTC. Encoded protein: CASSFGGGAWETQYF.

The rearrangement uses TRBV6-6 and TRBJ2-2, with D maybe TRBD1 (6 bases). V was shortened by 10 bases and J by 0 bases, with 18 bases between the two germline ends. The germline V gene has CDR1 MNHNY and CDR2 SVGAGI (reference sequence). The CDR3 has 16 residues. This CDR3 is CATPRGADANTGELFF. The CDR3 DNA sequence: TGTGCCACCCCCAGGGGAGCAGACGCGAACACCGGGGAGCTGTTTTTT.

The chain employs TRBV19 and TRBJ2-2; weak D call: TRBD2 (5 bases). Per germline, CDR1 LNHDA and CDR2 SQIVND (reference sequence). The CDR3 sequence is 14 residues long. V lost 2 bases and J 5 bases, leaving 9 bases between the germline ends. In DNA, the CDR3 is TGTGCCAGTAGTATAACCCGAGGGACCGGGGAGCTGTTTTTT. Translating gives CASSITRGTGELFF.